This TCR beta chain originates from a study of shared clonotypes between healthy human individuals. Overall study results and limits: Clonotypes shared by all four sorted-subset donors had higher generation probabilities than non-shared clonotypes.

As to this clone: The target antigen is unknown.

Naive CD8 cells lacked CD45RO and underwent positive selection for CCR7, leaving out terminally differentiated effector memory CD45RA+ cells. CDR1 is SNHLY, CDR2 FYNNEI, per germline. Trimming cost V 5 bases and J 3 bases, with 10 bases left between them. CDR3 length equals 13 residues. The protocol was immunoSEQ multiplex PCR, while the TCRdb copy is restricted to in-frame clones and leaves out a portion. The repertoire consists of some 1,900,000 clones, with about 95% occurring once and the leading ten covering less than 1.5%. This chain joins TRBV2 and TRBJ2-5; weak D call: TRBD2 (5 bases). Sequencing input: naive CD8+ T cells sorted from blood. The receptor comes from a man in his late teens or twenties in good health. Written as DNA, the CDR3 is TGTGCCAGCAGTCCCGGGGTCGAAGAGACCCAGTACTTC. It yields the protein CASSPGVEETQYF.